This entry features one TCR beta chain sequence. A multiplex PCR was run with 60 Vbeta primers and 13 Jbeta primers. Profiling relied on immunoSEQ multiplex PCR, and the TCRdb table lists in-frame clones only, not all of them. Of about 130,000 clones in the sample, roughly 78% were seen once. The sample is drawn from a study of cytomegalovirus exposure and HLA in healthy donors. Trimming cost V 1 base and J 7 bases, with 13 bases left between them. Germline lookup yields CDR1 SGHTA and CDR2 FQGNSA. This CDR3 has 14 amino acids. V usage is TRBV7-2 and J usage is TRBJ2-5; tentatively, D is TRBD2 (5 bases). The sample taken for sequencing was PBMCs. This TCR was recovered from a man between 35 and 55 years old in good health and CMV-seropositive. The CDR3: CASSLGVGNPTQYF. Written as DNA, the CDR3 is TGTGCCAGCAGCTTAGGCGTCGGGAACCCGACCCAGTACTTC.